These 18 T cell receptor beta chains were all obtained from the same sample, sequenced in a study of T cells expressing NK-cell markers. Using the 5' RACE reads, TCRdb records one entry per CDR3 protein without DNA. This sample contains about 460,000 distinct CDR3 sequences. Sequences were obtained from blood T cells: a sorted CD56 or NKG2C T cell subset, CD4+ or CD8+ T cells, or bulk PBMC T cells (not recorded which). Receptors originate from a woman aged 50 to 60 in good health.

This chain's CDR3 is CSARDTGGPHNEQFF. The chain recombines TRBV20-1 with TRBJ2-1; TCRdb outputs TRBD1, but without DNA this stays unchecked. CDR1 and CDR2 (germline): DFQATT, SNEGSKA (reference sequence). The CDR3 covers 15 residues.

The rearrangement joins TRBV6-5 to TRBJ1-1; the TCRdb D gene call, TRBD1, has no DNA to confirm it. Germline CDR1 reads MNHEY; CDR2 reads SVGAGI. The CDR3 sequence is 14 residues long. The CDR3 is CASRNLGRDTEAFF.

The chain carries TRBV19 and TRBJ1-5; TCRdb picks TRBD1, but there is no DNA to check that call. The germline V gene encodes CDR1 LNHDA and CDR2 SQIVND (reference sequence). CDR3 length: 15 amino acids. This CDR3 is CASRTAGVHNQPQHF. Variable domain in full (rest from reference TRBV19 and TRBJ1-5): DGGITQSPKYLFRKEGQNVTLSCEQNLNHDAMYWYRQDPGQGLRLIYYSQIVNDFQKGDIAEGYSVSREKKESFPLTVTSAQKNPTAFYLCASRTAGVHNQPQHFGDGTRLSIL.

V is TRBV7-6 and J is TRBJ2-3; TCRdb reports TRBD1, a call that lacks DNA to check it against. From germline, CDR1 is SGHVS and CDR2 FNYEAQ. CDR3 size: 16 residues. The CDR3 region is CASSPQGQARTDTQYF.

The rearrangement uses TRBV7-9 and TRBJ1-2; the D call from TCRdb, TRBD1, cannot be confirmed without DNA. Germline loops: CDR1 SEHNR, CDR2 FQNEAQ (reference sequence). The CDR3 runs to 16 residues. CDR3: CASSPRIGQATYGYTF.

The CDR3 here is CASSSSLHDPQYTDTQYF. J is TRBJ2-3 and V is TRBV18; TCRdb selects TRBD2, and the lack of DNA leaves this call unchecked. Germline CDR1 KGHSH, CDR2 LQKENI. The CDR3 is made up of 18 amino acids.

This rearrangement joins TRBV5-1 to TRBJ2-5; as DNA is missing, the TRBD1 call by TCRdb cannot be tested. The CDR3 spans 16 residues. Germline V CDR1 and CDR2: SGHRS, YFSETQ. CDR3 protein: CASSLESGGAGETQYF.

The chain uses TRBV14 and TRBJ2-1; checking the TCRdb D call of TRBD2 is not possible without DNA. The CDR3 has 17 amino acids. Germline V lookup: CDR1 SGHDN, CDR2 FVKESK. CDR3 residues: CASSPWERAGGNNEQFF.

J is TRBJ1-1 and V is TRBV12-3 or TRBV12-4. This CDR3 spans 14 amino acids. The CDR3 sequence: CASSLNPTVGEAFF.

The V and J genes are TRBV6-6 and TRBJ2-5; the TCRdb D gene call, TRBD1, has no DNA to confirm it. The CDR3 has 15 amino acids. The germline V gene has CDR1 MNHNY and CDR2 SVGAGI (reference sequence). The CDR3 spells CASKNAAEPGGTQYF.

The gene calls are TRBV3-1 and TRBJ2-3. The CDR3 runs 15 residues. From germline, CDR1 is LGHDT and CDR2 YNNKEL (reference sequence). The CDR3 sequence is CASSQDWAEGDTQYF.

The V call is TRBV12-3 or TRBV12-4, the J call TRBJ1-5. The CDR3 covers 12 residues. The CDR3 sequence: CASSNDWAPQHF.

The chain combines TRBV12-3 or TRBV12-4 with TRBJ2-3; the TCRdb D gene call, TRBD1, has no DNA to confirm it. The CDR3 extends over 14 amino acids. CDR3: CASSPGGSTDTQYF.

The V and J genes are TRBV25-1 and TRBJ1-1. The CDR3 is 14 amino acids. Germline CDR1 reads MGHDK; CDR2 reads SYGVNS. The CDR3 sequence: CASSLSGGGGEAFF.

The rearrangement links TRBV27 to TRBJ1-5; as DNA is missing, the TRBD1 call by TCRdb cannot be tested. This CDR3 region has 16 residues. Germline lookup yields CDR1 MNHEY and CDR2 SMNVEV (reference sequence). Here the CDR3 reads CASSPRGGGLNQPQHF.

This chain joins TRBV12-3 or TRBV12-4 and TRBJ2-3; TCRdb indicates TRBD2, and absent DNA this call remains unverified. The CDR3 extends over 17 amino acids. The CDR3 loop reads CASSLGASGLFTDTQYF.

The CDR3 reads CASSPRSGRWDTQYF. J is TRBJ2-3 and V is TRBV18. The CDR3 runs 15 residues. Germline-derived CDR1 and CDR2 are KGHSH and LQKENI.

The CDR3 loop reads CATSDTGRPQAQYF. The chain joins TRBV24-1 to TRBJ2-5; there is no DNA to check the TCRdb D call of TRBD1. Germline lookup yields CDR1 KGHDR and CDR2 SFDVKD. The CDR3 has 14 amino acids.